The 14 T cell receptor beta chains below were found in one sample sequenced in a study of cytomegalovirus exposure and HLA in healthy donors. Primers included in the PCR were 60 Vbeta and 13 Jbeta primers. The table came from immunoSEQ multiplex PCR; TCRdb's copy has only in-frame clones and leaves some out. The sample yields about 240,000 clones, around 80% seen once. The sequenced sample was PBMCs. The receptors come from a woman aged 55-69 years in good health and CMV-seropositive.

The V call is TRBV5-1, the J call TRBJ2-1, with TRBD2 identical over 7 bases. The CDR3 has 16 amino acids. Germline lookup yields CDR1 SGHRS and CDR2 YFSETQ. V lost 0 bases to trimming and J lost 0 bases; unmatched junction nucleotides: 3. The CDR3 nucleotides are TGCGCCAGCAGCTTGGCCGGCGGGAGCTCCTACAATGAGCAGTTCTTC. Amino acids: CASSLAGGSSYNEQFF.

The V call is TRBV19, the J call TRBJ2-7; D possibly corresponds to TRBD2 (5 bases). Germline CDR1 reads LNHDA; CDR2 reads SQIVND (reference sequence). CDR3 size: 14 residues. The V gene lost 3 bases and the J gene lost 0 bases, with 9 bases spanning the gap. CDR3 residues: CASSIPGISYEQYF. The CDR3 nucleotides read TGTGCCAGTAGTATCCCGGGGATCTCCTACGAGCAGTACTTC.

This chain links TRBV2 with TRBJ2-6, with a possible D match to TRBD1 (6 bases). V was cut by 10 bases and J by 2 bases, with 12 bases left in between. The CDR3 contains 14 residues. CDR1 is SNHLY, CDR2 FYNNEI, per germline. The CDR3 sequence is CATMRGTGANVLTF. In nucleotides, the CDR3 is TGTGCCACCATGAGGGGGACTGGGGCCAACGTCCTGACTTTC. Drawing the rest from reference TRBV2 and TRBJ2-6, the complete variable domain is EPEVTQTPSHQVTQMGQEVILRCVPISNHLYFYWYRQILGQKVEFLVSFYNNEISEKSEIFDDQFSVERPDGSNFTLKIRSTKLEDSAMYFCATMRGTGANVLTFGAGSRLTVL.

V usage is TRBV29-1 and J usage is TRBJ1-2; D remains unclear. The CDR3 is 14 amino acids. The germline V gene encodes CDR1 SQVTM and CDR2 ANQGSEA. Deletions cut 0 bases from V and 4 bases from J, with 12 bases between. The CDR3 sequence: CSVEDGSVTYGYTF. For the CDR3, the DNA is TGCAGCGTTGAAGATGGTTCAGTTACCTATGGCTACACCTTC.

This CDR3 is CASVTGGSPYNEQFF. As DNA, the CDR3 is TGTGCCAGCGTGACGGGGGGGTCCCCCTACAATGAGCAGTTCTTC. The rearrangement uses TRBV28 and TRBJ2-1, with 8 bases lining up with TRBD2. There are 15 residues in the CDR3. With 8 bases clipped from V and 2 bases from J, the junction kept 8 bases outside the gene matches. Germline CDR1 reads MDHEN; CDR2 reads SYDVKM. The variable domain in full, with the rest retrieved from reference TRBV28 and TRBJ2-1, is DVKVTQSSRYLVKRTGEKVFLECVQDMDHENMFWYRQDPGLGLRLIYFSYDVKMKEKGDIPEGYSVSREKKERFSLILESASTNQTSMYLCASVTGGSPYNEQFFGPGTRLTVL.

J is TRBJ1-5 and V is TRBV6-1; D gene ambiguous. Germline lookup yields CDR1 MNHNS and CDR2 SASEGT. V gave up 2 bases and J gave up 2 bases, with 13 bases separating them. The CDR3 length is 16 residues. The CDR3 sequence is CASSEKEGPRNQPQHF. The CDR3 region has the DNA TGTGCCAGCAGTGAAAAGGAGGGCCCCCGCAATCAGCCCCAGCATTTT.

The V and J genes are TRBV28 and TRBJ1-5, with TRBD1 matching 7 bases. This CDR3 has 15 residues. Trimming cost V 4 bases and J 9 bases; bases outside gene matches: 12. Germline values: CDR1 MDHEN, CDR2 SYDVKM. This CDR3 is CASSYGAGGLGPQHF. CDR3 coding DNA: TGTGCCAGCAGTTACGGGGCAGGGGGTCTCGGGCCCCAGCATTTT.

This clone was seen more than once but under ten times. V gene TRBV19 combines with J gene TRBJ1-1; 8 nucleotides agree with TRBD1. The germline V gene encodes CDR1 LNHDA and CDR2 SQIVND (reference sequence). V was pared by 5 bases and J by 5 bases, with 4 bases of the junction left unmatched. CDR3 length: 13 residues. CDR3 nucleotide sequence: TGTGCCAGTAGTCGGACAGGGCGGACTGAAGCTTTCTTT. This encodes CASSRTGRTEAFF.

This sequence joins TRBV5-4 and TRBJ1-3, with 7 bases lining up with TRBD1. Germline V gene sequence: CDR1 SGHNT, CDR2 YYREEE (reference sequence). This CDR3 region has 15 residues. V shed 4 bases, J shed 2 bases, and the junction held 6 bases outside the gene matches. The CDR3 nucleotides are TGTGCCAGCAGCCCTACCCAGGGGGCTGGAAACACCATATATTTT. Translation: CASSPTQGAGNTIYF.

This chain's CDR3 is CASSLDYAGAKETQYF. The CDR3 DNA is TGTGCCAGCAGCTTAGATTACGCGGGAGCTAAAGAGACCCAGTACTTC. J is TRBJ2-5 and V is TRBV11-2; 7 nucleotides align to TRBD2. With V trimmed by 0 bases and J by 3 bases, 7 bases remained unmatched. The CDR3 extends over 16 amino acids. CDR1 is SGHAT and CDR2 is FQNNGV in the germline V gene. Drawing the rest from reference TRBV11-2 and TRBJ2-5, the complete variable domain is EAGVAQSPRYKIIEKRQSVAFWCNPISGHATLYWYQQILGQGPKLLIQFQNNGVVDDSQLPKDRFSAERLKGVDSTLKIQPAKLEDSAVYLCASSLDYAGAKETQYFGPGTRLLVL.

In this sample, this clone turned up a few times. CDR3 DNA sequence: TGTGCCAGCAGCTTACAGGAGGGCCTTGGGGCCCAGCATTTT. Its translation: CASSLQEGLGAQHF. This sequence joins TRBV28 and TRBJ1-5, with a tentative D call TRBD1 (5 bases). V lost 6 bases, J lost 11 bases, and 20 bases lay in between. This CDR3 is built from 14 residues. The germline CDR1 and CDR2 sequences are MDHEN and SYDVKM.

The gene calls are TRBV4-1 and TRBJ2-1; 13 nucleotides line up with TRBD2. The V gene end was trimmed by 5 bases and the J gene end by 8 bases; junction bases not matched to a gene: 12. The CDR3 has 17 residues. CDR1 is MGHRA and CDR2 is YSYEKL in the germline V gene. The CDR3 bases are TGCGCCAGCAGCAGACGCGGGACTAGCGGGACTCTTGATGAGCAGTTCTTC. Translation: CASSRRGTSGTLDEQFF.

The J gene is TRBJ2-2, the V gene TRBV11-2, with 8 bases fitting TRBD1. This CDR3 has 17 amino acids. The germline V gene has CDR1 SGHAT and CDR2 FQNNGV. Unmatched junction bases numbered 11, after V lost 5 bases and J lost 3 bases. The DNA of the CDR3 is TGTGCCAGCAGCGAAGGACAGGGTAGGAGCGACACCGGGGAGCTGTTTTTT. Amino acid sequence: CASSEGQGRSDTGELFF.

This clone was recorded a few times. The DNA for the CDR3 is TGTGCCACTACACATGCCGGGACAGGGAAAGGCTACAATGAGCAGTTCTTC. Protein sequence: CATTHAGTGKGYNEQFF. This chain connects TRBV28 to TRBJ2-1; TRBD1 matches 9 bases. Losses at the gene ends were 10 bases for V and 3 bases for J; bases not matched to a gene: 16. The CDR3 is made up of 17 amino acids. Looked up from germline, CDR1 is MDHEN and CDR2 is SYDVKM.